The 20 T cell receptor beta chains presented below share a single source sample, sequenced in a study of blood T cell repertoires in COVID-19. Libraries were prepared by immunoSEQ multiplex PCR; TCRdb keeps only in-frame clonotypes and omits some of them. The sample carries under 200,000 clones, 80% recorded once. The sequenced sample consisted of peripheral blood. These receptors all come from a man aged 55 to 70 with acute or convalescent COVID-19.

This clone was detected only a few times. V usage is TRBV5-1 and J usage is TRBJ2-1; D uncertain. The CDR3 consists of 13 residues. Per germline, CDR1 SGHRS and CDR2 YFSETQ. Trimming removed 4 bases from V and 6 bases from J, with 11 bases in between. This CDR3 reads CASSPVELNEQFF. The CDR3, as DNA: TGCGCCAGCAGCCCGGTAGAACTCAATGAGCAGTTCTTC.

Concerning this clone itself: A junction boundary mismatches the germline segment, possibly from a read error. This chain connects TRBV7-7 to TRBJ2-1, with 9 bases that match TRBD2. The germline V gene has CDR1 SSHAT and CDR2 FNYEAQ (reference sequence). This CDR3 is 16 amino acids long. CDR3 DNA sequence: TGTGCTAGCAGTTATGAGAGCGGGGGGCCCAGGAATGAGCAGTTCTTC. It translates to CASSYESGGPRNEQFF.

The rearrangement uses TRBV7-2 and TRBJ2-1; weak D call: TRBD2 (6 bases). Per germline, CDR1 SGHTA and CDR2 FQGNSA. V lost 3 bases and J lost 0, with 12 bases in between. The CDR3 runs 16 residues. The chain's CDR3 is CASSFSYSGSYNEQFF. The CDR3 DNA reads TGTGCCAGCAGCTTTTCTTATAGCGGCTCCTACAATGAGCAGTTCTTC.

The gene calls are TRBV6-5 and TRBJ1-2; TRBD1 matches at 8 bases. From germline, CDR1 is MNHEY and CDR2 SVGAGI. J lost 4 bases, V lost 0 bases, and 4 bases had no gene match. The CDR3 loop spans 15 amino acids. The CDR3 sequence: CASSYSAGQGYGYTF. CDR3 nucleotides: TGTGCCAGCAGTTACTCGGCTGGACAGGGCTATGGCTACACCTTC.

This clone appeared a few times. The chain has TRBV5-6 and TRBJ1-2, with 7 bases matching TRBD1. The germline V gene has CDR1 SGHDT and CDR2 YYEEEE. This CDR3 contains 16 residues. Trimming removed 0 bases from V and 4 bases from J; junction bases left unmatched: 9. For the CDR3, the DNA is TGTGCCAGCAGCTTGGTAGACAGGGCTCCCCGCTATGGCTACACCTTC. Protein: CASSLVDRAPRYGYTF.

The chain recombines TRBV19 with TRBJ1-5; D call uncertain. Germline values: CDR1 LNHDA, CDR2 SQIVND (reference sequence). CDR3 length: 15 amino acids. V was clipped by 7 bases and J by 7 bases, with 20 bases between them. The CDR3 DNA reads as TGTGCCAGTAACCGGTCCCCAGGATCCCACCAGCCCCAGCATTTT. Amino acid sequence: CASNRSPGSHQPQHF.

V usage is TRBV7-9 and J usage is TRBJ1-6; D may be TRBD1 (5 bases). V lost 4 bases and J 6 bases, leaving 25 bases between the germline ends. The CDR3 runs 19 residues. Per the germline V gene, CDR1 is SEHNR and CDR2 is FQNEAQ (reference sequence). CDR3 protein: CASSSTTLGRIGVNSPLHF. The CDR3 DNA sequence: TGTGCCAGCAGCTCCACGACCTTGGGGCGGATAGGGGTTAATTCACCCCTCCACTTT.

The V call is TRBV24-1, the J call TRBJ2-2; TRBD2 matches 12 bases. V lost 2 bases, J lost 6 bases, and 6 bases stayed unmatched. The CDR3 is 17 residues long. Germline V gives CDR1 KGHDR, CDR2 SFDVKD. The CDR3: CATSDYPLAGGPGELFF. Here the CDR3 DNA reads TGTGCCACCAGTGATTACCCACTAGCGGGAGGACCCGGGGAGCTGTTTTTT.

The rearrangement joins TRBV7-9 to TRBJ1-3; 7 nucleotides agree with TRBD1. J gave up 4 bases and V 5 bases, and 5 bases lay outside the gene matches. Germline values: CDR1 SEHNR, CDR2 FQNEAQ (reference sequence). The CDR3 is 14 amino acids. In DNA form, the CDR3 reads TGTGCCAGCAGCGCGACAGGGAAAGGAAACACCATATATTTT. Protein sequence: CASSATGKGNTIYF. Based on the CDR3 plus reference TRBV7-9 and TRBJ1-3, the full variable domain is DTGVSQNPRHKITKRGQNVTFRCDPISEHNRLYWYRQTLGQGPEFLTYFQNEAQLEKSRLLSDRFSAERPKGSFSTLEIQRTEQGDSAMYLCASSATGKGNTIYFGEGSWLTVV.

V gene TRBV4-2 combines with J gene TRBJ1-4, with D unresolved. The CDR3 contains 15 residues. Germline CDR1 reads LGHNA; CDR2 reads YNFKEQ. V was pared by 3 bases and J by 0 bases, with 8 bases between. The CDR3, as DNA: TGTGCCAGCAGCCAGGAGCTTGCAACTAATGAAAAACTGTTTTTT. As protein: CASSQELATNEKLFF.

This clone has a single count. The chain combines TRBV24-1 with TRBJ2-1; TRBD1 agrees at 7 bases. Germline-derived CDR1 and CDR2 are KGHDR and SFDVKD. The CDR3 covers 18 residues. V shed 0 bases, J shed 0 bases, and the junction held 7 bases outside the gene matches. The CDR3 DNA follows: TGTGCCACCAGTGATTTGAGGACAGGAGTGAGCTCCTACAATGAGCAGTTCTTC. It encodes CATSDLRTGVSSYNEQFF.

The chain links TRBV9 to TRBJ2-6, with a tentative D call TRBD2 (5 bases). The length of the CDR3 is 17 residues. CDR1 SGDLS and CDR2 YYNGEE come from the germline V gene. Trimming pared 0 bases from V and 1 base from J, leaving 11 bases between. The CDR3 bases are TGTGCCAGCAGCGTAGATCTAGCCCGTTCTGGGGCCAACGTCCTGACTTTC. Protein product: CASSVDLARSGANVLTF.

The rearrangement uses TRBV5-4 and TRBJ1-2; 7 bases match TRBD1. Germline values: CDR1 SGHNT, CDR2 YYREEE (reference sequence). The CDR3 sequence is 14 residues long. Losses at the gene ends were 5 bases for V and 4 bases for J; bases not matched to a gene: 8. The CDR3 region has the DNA TGTGCCAGCAGTCCCGGGACAGCCGGCTATGGCTACACCTTC. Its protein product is CASSPGTAGYGYTF. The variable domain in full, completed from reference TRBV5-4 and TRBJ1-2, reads ETGVTQSPTHLIKTRGQQVTLRCSSQSGHNTVSWYQQALGQGPQFIFQYYREEENGRGNFPPRFSGLQFPNYSSELNVNALELDDSALYLCASSPGTAGYGYTFGSGTRLTVV.

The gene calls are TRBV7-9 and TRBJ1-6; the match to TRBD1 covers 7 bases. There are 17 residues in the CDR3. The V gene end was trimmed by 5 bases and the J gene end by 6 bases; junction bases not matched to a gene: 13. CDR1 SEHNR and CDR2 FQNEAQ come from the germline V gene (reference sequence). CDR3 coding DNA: TGTGCCAGCAGCCCGAACCCCCGACAGGGCATTAATTCACCCCTCCACTTT. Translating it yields CASSPNPRQGINSPLHF.

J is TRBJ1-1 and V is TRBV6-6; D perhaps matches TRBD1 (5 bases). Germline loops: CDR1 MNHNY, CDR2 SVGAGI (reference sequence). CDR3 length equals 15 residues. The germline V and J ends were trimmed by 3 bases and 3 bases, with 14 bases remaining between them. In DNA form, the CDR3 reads TGTGCCAGCAGTTATCCGACAGAATACTACACTGAAGCTTTCTTT. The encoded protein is CASSYPTEYYTEAFF.

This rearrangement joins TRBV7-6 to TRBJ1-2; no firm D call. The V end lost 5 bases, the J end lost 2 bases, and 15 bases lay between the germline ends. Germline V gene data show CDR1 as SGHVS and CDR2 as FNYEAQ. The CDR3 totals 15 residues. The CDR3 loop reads CASSLGGSPNYGYTF. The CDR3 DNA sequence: TGTGCCAGCAGCCTCGGAGGGTCCCCGAACTATGGCTACACCTTC.

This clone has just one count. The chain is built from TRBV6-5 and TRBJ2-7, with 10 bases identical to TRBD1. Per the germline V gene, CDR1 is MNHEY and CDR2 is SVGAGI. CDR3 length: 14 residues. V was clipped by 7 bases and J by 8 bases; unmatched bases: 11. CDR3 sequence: CASKVDRGQGKQYF. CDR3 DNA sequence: TGTGCCAGCAAAGTTGACAGGGGGCAAGGGAAGCAGTACTTC.

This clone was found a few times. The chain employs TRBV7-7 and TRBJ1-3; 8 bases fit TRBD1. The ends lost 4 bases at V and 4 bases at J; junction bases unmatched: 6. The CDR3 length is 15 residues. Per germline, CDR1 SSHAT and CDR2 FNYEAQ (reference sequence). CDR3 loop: CASSSSGGVGNTIYF. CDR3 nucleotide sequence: TGTGCCAGCAGCTCCTCAGGGGGCGTCGGAAACACCATATATTTT.

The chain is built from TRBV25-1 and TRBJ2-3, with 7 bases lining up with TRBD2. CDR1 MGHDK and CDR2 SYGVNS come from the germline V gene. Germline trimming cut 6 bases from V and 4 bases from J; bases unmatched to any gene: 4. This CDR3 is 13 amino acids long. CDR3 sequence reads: CASRWGGADTQYF. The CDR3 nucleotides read TGTGCCAGCAGGTGGGGGGGTGCAGATACGCAGTATTTT.

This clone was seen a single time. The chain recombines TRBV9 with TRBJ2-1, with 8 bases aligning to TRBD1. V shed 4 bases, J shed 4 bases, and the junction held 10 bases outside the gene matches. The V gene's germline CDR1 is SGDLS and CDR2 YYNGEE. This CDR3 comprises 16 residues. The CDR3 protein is CASSPVGQGTYNEQFF. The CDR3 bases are TGTGCCAGCAGCCCAGTCGGACAGGGAACTTACAATGAGCAGTTCTTC.